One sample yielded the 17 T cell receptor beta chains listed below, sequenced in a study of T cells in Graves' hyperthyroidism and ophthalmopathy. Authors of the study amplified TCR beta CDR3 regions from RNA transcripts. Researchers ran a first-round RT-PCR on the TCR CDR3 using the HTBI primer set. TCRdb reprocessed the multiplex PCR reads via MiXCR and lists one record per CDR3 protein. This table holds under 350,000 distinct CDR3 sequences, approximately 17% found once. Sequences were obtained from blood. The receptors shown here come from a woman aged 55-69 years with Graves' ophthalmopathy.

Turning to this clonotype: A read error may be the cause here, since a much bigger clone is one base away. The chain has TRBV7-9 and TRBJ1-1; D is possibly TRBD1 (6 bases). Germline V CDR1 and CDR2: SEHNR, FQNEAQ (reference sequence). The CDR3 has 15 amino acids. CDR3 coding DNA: TGTGCCAACAGCTTAGAGGGACGGTGGGGGCCTGAAGCTTTCTTT. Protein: CANSLEGRWGPEAFF.

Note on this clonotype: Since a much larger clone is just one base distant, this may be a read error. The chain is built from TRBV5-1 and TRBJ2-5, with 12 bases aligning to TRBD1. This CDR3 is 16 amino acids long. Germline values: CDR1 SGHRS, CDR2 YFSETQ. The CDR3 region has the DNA TGCGCCAGCAGCGTAACCGGGACAGGGGGCATGGAGACCCAGTGCTTC. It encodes CASSVTGTGGMETQCF.

CDR3 loop: CSATQGWADTQYF. The CDR3 DNA reads TGCAGTGCTACACAGGGATGGGCAGATACGCAGTATTTT. The rearrangement joins TRBV20-1 to TRBJ2-3; D perhaps matches TRBD1 (6 bases). Germline V gene lookup returns CDR1 DFQATT and CDR2 SNEGSKA (reference sequence). V gave up 4 bases and J gave up 4 bases, with 12 bases separating them. This CDR3 contains 13 residues.

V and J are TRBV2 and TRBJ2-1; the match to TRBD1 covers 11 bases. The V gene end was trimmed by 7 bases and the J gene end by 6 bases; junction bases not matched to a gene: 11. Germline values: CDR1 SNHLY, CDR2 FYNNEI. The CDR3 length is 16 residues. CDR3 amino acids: CASNGPGTGGGNEQFF. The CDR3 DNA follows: TGTGCCAGCAACGGTCCCGGGACAGGGGGAGGCAATGAGCAGTTCTTC. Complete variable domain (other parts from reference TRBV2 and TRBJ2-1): EPEVTQTPSHQVTQMGQEVILRCVPISNHLYFYWYRQILGQKVEFLVSFYNNEISEKSEIFDDQFSVERPDGSNFTLKIRSTKLEDSAMYFCASNGPGTGGGNEQFFGPGTRLTVL.

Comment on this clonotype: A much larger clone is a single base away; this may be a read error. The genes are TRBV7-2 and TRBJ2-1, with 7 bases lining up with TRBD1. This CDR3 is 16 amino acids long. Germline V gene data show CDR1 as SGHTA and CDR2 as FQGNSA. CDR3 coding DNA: TGTGCCGGCAGCTTAGGGCGCAGGGGGACCTACAATGAGCAGTTCTTC. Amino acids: CAGSLGRRGTYNEQFF.

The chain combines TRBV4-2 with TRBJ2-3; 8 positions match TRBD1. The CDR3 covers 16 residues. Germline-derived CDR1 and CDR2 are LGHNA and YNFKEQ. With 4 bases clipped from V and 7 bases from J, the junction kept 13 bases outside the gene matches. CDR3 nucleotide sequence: TGTGCCAGCAGCCCTACCCAGGGGGCGGATTCAAATACGCAGTATTTT. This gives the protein CASSPTQGADSNTQYF.

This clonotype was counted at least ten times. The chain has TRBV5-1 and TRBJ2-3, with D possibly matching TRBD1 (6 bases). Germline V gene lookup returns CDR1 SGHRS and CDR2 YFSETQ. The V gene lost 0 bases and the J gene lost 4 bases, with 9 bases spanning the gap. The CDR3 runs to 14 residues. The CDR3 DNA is TGCGCCAGCAGCTTGGCAGGGGCGTCAGATACGCAGTATTTT. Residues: CASSLAGASDTQYF.

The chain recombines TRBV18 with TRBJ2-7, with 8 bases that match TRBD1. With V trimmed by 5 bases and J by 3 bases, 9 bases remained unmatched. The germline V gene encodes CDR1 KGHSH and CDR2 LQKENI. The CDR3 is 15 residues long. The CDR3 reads CASSLGGTGNYEQYF. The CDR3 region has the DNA TGTGCCAGCTCATTGGGCGGGACAGGAAACTACGAGCAGTACTTC.

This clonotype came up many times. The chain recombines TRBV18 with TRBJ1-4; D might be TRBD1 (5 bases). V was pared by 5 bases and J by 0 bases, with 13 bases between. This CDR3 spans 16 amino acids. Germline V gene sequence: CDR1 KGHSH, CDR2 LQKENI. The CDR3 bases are TGTGCCAGCTCAATAGAGGGGAAGGCAACTAATGAAAAACTGTTTTTT. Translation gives CASSIEGKATNEKLFF.

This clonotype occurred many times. CDR3 DNA sequence: TGTGCCAGCAGCTCCACTCGGACTCTTGGCATCTACAATGAGCAGTTCTTC. The encoded protein is CASSSTRTLGIYNEQFF. The rearrangement uses TRBV5-6 and TRBJ2-1; a possible D gene is TRBD2 (5 bases). Germline V gives CDR1 SGHDT, CDR2 YYEEEE. This CDR3 contains 17 residues. V lost 3 bases to trimming and J lost 3 bases, with 19 bases between them. Drawing the rest from reference TRBV5-6 and TRBJ2-1, the complete variable domain is DAGVTQSPTHLIKTRGQQVTLRCSPKSGHDTVSWYQQALGQGPQFIFQYYEEEERQRGNFPDRFSGHQFPNYSSELNVNALLLGDSALYLCASSSTRTLGIYNEQFFGPGTRLTVL.

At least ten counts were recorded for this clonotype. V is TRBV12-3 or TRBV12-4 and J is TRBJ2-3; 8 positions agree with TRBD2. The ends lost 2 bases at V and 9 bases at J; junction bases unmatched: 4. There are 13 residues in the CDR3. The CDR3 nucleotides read TGTGCCAGCAGTTTAACTAGCGGTCGCACGCAGTATTTT. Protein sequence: CASSLTSGRTQYF.

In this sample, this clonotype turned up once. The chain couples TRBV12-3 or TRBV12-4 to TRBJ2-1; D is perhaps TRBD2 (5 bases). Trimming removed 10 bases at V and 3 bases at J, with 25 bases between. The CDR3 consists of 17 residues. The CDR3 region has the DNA TGTGCCAACAGAATAACAGTCCGGGCGGGCTTCTACAATGAGCAGTTCTTC. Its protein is CANRITVRAGFYNEQFF.

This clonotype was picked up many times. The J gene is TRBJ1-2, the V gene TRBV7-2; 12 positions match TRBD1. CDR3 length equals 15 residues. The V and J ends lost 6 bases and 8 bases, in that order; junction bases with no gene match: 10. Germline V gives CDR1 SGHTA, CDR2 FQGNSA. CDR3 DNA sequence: TGTGCCAGCAGACCTCCGGGACAGGGGGCGGGGGGCTACACCTTC. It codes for CASRPPGQGAGGYTF. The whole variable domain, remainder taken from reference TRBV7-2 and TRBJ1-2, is GAGVSQSPSNKVTEKGKDVELRCDPISGHTALYWYRQSLGQGLEFLIYFQGNSAPDKSGLPSDRFSAERTGGSVSTLTIQRTQQEDSAVYLCASRPPGQGAGGYTFGSGTRLTVV.

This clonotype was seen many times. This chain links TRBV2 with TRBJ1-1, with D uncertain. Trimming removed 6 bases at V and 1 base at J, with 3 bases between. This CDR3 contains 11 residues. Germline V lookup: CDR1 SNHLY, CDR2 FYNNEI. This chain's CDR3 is CASRGNTEAFF. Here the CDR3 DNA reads TGTGCCAGCAGAGGGAACACTGAAGCTTTCTTT.

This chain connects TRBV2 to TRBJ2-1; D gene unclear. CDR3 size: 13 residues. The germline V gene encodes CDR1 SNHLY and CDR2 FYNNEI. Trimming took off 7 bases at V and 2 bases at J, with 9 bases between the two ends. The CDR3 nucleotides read TGTGCCAGCATGAGCGCCACCTACAATGAGCAGTTCTTC. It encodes CASMSATYNEQFF.

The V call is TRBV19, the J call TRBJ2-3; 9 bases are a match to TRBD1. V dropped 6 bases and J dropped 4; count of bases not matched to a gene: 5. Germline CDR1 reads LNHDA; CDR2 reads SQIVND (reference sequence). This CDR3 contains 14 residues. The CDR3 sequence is CASRRDRVADTQYF. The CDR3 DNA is TGTGCCAGTAGGAGGGACAGGGTCGCAGATACGCAGTATTTT.

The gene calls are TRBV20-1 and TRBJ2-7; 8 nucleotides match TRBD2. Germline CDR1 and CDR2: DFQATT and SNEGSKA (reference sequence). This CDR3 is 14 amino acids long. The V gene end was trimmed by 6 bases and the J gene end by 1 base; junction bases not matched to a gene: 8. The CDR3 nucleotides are TGCAGTGCGACCGGGACTAGGTTTTCCTACGAGCAGTACTTC. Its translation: CSATGTRFSYEQYF.